The present T cell receptor beta chain was sequenced within a study of molecular identifiers for immune sequencing clone quantification. Germline V lookup: CDR1 SGHTA, CDR2 FQGNSA. The CDR3 covers 16 residues. TCRdb reanalysed the PCR reads using MiXCR and keeps one entry per CDR3 protein. The profile shows about 510,000 distinct CDR3 sequences, roughly 26% of them singletons. The V gene is TRBV7-2, the J gene TRBJ2-1; D not resolved. Near its end, the DNA agrees better with TRBJ2-7, so the J call may be wrong. This receptor was taken from a human donor in good health. Some libraries in this study had Jurkat cell RNA spiked in. What was sequenced was naive CD8+ T cells from blood, with Jurkat cell RNA spiked in. Described subset: FACS-sorted CD8+CD4-CCR7+CD45RA+ naive T cells. CDR3 in amino acids: CASSLAPTEIGDEQYF. DNA of the CDR3: TGTGCCAGCAGCTTAGCTCCCACTGAAATAGGCGATGAGCAGTACTTC.